This passage covers 28 T cell receptor beta chains from one sample sequenced in a study of shared clonotypes between healthy human individuals. Using immunoSEQ multiplex PCR, the repertoire was profiled, and TCRdb retains in-frame clones only, with some absent. The sample shows 150,000 to 200,000 clones, around 93% of them seen only once. Sequencing used naive CD4+ T cells sorted from blood. Subset here: CD45RA+ positively selected. The receptors originated from a young woman in good health.

This clone was counted only a few times. The chain employs TRBV2 and TRBJ1-5, with no clear D. The germline V gene encodes CDR1 SNHLY and CDR2 FYNNEI. CDR3 length: 12 residues. The V end lost 1 base, the J end lost 8 bases, and 6 bases lay between the germline ends. The CDR3 sequence: CASSEDMEPQHF. CDR3 nucleotides: TGTGCCAGCAGTGAAGATATGGAGCCCCAGCATTTT.

V and J are TRBV30 and TRBJ2-1, with D unclear. Trimming took 3 bases from V and 0 from J, leaving 9 bases between them. The CDR3 spans 14 residues. Germline loops: CDR1 GTSNPN, CDR2 SVGIG (reference sequence). CDR3 in amino acids: CAWSRVRSYNEQFF. The CDR3, as DNA: TGTGCCTGGAGCCGGGTTCGCTCCTACAATGAGCAGTTCTTC.

The chain has TRBV6-1 and TRBJ1-5, with 7 nucleotides matching TRBD1. The CDR3 length is 15 residues. J gave up 8 bases and V 7 bases, and 14 bases lay outside the gene matches. Germline V gives CDR1 MNHNS, CDR2 SASEGT. The CDR3: CASTGTAQIYEPQHF. In DNA form, the CDR3 reads TGTGCCAGCACCGGGACAGCCCAGATCTATGAGCCCCAGCATTTT.

This rearrangement joins TRBV29-1 to TRBJ2-7; D unresolved. Germline CDR1 is SQVTM and CDR2 is ANQGSEA. The CDR3 totals 13 residues. Trimming took 4 bases from V and 2 from J, leaving 12 bases between them. The CDR3 loop reads CSVGGSRTYEQYF. The CDR3 region has the DNA TGCAGCGTTGGCGGCAGCAGGACCTACGAGCAGTACTTC.

V usage is TRBV15 and J usage is TRBJ1-5; D is perhaps TRBD1 (5 bases). CDR3 length equals 17 residues. Trimming stripped 0 bases from V and 7 bases from J, with 19 bases between. Germline assignment: CDR1 LNHNV and CDR2 YYDKDF (reference sequence). The CDR3 region is CATSRDKGTYGDQPQHF. CDR3 in DNA: TGTGCCACCAGCAGAGACAAGGGAACTTACGGGGACCAGCCCCAGCATTTT. Full variable domain (remainder filled in from reference TRBV15 and TRBJ1-5): DAMVIQNPRYQVTQFGKPVTLSCSQTLNHNVMYWYQQKSSQAPKLLFHYYDKDFNNEADTPDNFQSRRPNTSFCFLDIRSPGLGDTAMYLCATSRDKGTYGDQPQHFGDGTRLSIL.

This chain links TRBV6-6 with TRBJ2-1, with 7 bases fitting TRBD1. The V gene end was trimmed by 0 bases and the J gene end by 10 bases; junction bases not matched to a gene: 3. CDR3 size: 13 residues. Germline loops: CDR1 MNHNY, CDR2 SVGAGI (reference sequence). The CDR3 spells CASSYSTGREQFF. CDR3 nucleotides: TGTGCCAGCAGTTACTCGACAGGGCGCGAGCAGTTCTTC.

V and J are TRBV19 and TRBJ1-1; 7 bases are shared with TRBD1. V lost 8 bases, J lost 1 base, and 4 bases stayed unmatched. Germline V gene data show CDR1 as LNHDA and CDR2 as SQIVND (reference sequence). This CDR3 comprises 13 residues. This CDR3 is CASGDRENTEAFF. CDR3 DNA: TGTGCCAGTGGGGACAGAGAGAACACTGAAGCTTTCTTT. The full variable domain, with the rest looked up from reference TRBV19 and TRBJ1-1, is DGGITQSPKYLFRKEGQNVTLSCEQNLNHDAMYWYRQDPGQGLRLIYYSQIVNDFQKGDIAEGYSVSREKKESFPLTVTSAQKNPTAFYLCASGDRENTEAFFGQGTRLTVV.

The rearrangement joins TRBV28 to TRBJ2-1; D call uncertain. This CDR3 has 13 amino acids. Germline V gives CDR1 MDHEN, CDR2 SYDVKM. Trimming removed 7 bases at V and 10 bases at J, with 17 bases between. The CDR3 DNA reads TGTGCCAGCACCCCCTTTCCCTCGAGGGAGCAGTTCTTC. Translating gives CASTPFPSREQFF. The variable domain in full, completed from reference TRBV28 and TRBJ2-1, reads DVKVTQSSRYLVKRTGEKVFLECVQDMDHENMFWYRQDPGLGLRLIYFSYDVKMKEKGDIPEGYSVSREKKERFSLILESASTNQTSMYLCASTPFPSREQFFGPGTRLTVL.

The DNA of the CDR3 is TGTGCCAGCTCACCTAACTATGAGCAGTTCTTC. Translation: CASSPNYEQFF. The J gene is TRBJ2-1, the V gene TRBV18; D is ambiguous. Germline V gene sequence: CDR1 KGHSH, CDR2 LQKENI. This CDR3 comprises 11 residues. Trimming took off 3 bases at V and 8 bases at J, with 5 bases between the two ends. The full variable domain, in which reference TRBV18 and TRBJ2-1 provide the parts outside the CDR3, is NAGVMQNPRHLVRRRGQEARLRCSPMKGHSHVYWYRQLPEEGLKFMVYLQKENIIDESGMPKERFSAEFPKEGPSILRIQQVVRGDSAAYFCASSPNYEQFFGPGTRLTVL.

The chain links TRBV18 to TRBJ2-6; D may match TRBD1 or TRBD2 (5 bases each). The CDR3 covers 17 residues. The V gene lost 6 bases and the J gene lost 1 base, with 16 bases spanning the gap. Germline V gene lookup returns CDR1 KGHSH and CDR2 LQKENI. Written as DNA, the CDR3 is TGTGCCAGCTCGCCTCCGGGACGGGGATCTGGGGCCAACGTCCTGACTTTC. It encodes CASSPPGRGSGANVLTF.

This clone was counted a few times. The chain combines TRBV19 with TRBJ1-5; 7 nucleotides align to TRBD1. Losses at the gene ends were 4 bases for V and 9 bases for J; bases not matched to a gene: 18. There are 17 residues in the CDR3. Germline V gene data show CDR1 as LNHDA and CDR2 as SQIVND (reference sequence). CDR3 region: CASSRRDSVVVVSPQHF. CDR3 nucleotides: TGTGCCAGTAGTAGACGGGACAGTGTGGTTGTTGTTTCGCCCCAGCATTTT.

The chain couples TRBV7-9 to TRBJ2-3; the match to TRBD1 covers 7 bases. With V trimmed by 6 bases and J by 1 base, 7 bases remained unmatched. CDR1 and CDR2 from the germline V gene are SEHNR and FQNEAQ (reference sequence). The CDR3 consists of 15 residues. This chain's CDR3 is CASRAGTEGTDTQYF. DNA for the CDR3: TGTGCCAGCAGGGCCGGGACAGAAGGCACAGATACGCAGTATTTT.

V and J are TRBV19 and TRBJ1-3, with D unresolved. The germline gives CDR1 LNHDA, CDR2 SQIVND (reference sequence). The CDR3 loop spans 15 amino acids. V dropped 7 bases and J dropped 0 bases, with 13 bases sitting between them. In DNA form, the CDR3 reads TGTGCCAGTACTACAAACTCCGGCTCTGGAAACACCATATATTTT. Protein: CASTTNSGSGNTIYF.

This chain connects TRBV29-1 to TRBJ2-5; possible D gene TRBD1, 5 bases. CDR1 is SQVTM, CDR2 ANQGSEA, per germline. CDR3 length: 13 residues. Trimming cost V 4 bases and J 4 bases, with 13 bases left between them. The CDR3 reads CSVGPPRAETQYF. CDR3 coding DNA: TGCAGCGTTGGCCCCCCCAGGGCAGAGACCCAGTACTTC.

The V and J genes are TRBV25-1 and TRBJ1-4; the match to TRBD1 covers 8 bases. V lost 7 bases and J lost 8; bases outside the gene matches: 6. From germline, CDR1 is MGHDK and CDR2 SYGVNS. The CDR3 has 13 residues. The CDR3 here is CASTGQGGEKLFF. Written as DNA, the CDR3 is TGTGCCAGCACCGGACAGGGCGGAGAAAAACTGTTTTTT.

This chain joins TRBV1 and TRBJ2-5. TRBV1 corresponds to a pseudogene. The CDR3 length is 12 residues. CDR3 in amino acids: CTSSSQLETQYF. Written as DNA, the CDR3 is TGCACCAGCAGCTCCCAGCTGGAGACCCAGTACTTC.

The chain joins TRBV4-2 to TRBJ2-7; TRBD2 matches 13 bases. The CDR3 has 18 residues. The J segment lost 3 bases and the V segment lost 0 bases, leaving 8 bases of the junction unmatched. The germline V gene has CDR1 LGHNA and CDR2 YNFKEQ. The CDR3 DNA reads TGTGCCAGCAGCCAAGATCTAACTAGCGGGAGGGGTATCTACGAGCAGTACTTC. Its translation: CASSQDLTSGRGIYEQYF.

The chain uses TRBV10-1 and TRBJ2-2; TRBD2 matches at 9 bases. CDR1 and CDR2 from the germline V gene are WNHNN and SYGVQD (reference sequence). CDR3 size: 15 residues. V gave up 3 bases and J gave up 6 bases; unmatched junction bases: 5. As DNA, the CDR3 is TGCGCCAGCAGTGAAGTAGCGGGAGTTTCCGGGGAGCTGTTTTTT. Its protein product is CASSEVAGVSGELFF.

V usage is TRBV6-1 and J usage is TRBJ2-7; tentative D call: TRBD2 (5 bases). Per germline, CDR1 MNHNS and CDR2 SASEGT. The V gene lost 5 bases and the J gene lost 6 bases, with 14 bases spanning the gap. The CDR3 length is 13 residues. CDR3: CASSLSLGGEQYF. The CDR3 bases are TGTGCCAGCAGTCTATCCCTAGGAGGCGAGCAGTACTTC.

The chain links TRBV27 to TRBJ2-7; 9 bases align to TRBD1. With 4 bases clipped from V and 6 bases from J, the junction kept 1 base outside the gene matches. Germline CDR1 MNHEY, CDR2 SMNVEV (reference sequence). The CDR3 has 12 residues. The CDR3 protein is CASSSTGGEQYF. The CDR3 nucleotides are TGTGCCAGCAGTTCGACAGGGGGCGAGCAGTACTTC.

The V gene is TRBV18, the J gene TRBJ1-4, with 11 bases that match TRBD1. The germline V gene has CDR1 KGHSH and CDR2 LQKENI. Germline trimming cut 1 base from V and 8 bases from J; bases unmatched to any gene: 3. The CDR3 consists of 15 residues. The CDR3: CASSPLGTGGEKLFF. The CDR3 coding sequence is TGTGCCAGCTCACCACTCGGGACAGGGGGAGAAAAACTGTTTTTT.

This chain links TRBV5-1 with TRBJ1-1; no firm D call. The V end lost 4 bases, the J end lost 0 bases, and 22 bases lay between the germline ends. The length of the CDR3 is 18 residues. From germline, CDR1 is SGHRS and CDR2 YFSETQ. This CDR3 reads CASSRSPVVDTLNTEAFF. The CDR3 DNA reads TGCGCCAGCAGCCGTAGCCCGGTTGTCGACACTTTGAACACTGAAGCTTTCTTT.

The chain is built from TRBV28 and TRBJ2-7; D perhaps matches TRBD1 (6 bases). Germline loops: CDR1 MDHEN, CDR2 SYDVKM. V lost 7 bases to trimming and J lost 5 bases, with 18 bases between them. The CDR3 runs 14 residues. The CDR3 sequence is CASTPQAGANEQYF. CDR3 nucleotides: TGTGCCAGCACCCCTCAGGCAGGGGCGAACGAGCAGTACTTC.

The V gene is TRBV5-1, the J gene TRBJ1-1, with D tentatively TRBD1 (6 bases). The CDR3 length is 15 residues. V gave up 5 bases and J gave up 0 bases, with 14 bases separating them. Germline loops: CDR1 SGHRS, CDR2 YFSETQ. CDR3 region: CASREFPGVNTEAFF. CDR3 sequence (DNA): TGCGCCAGCAGGGAGTTTCCAGGGGTGAACACTGAAGCTTTCTTT.

The chain uses TRBV19 and TRBJ2-3; weak D call: TRBD1 (6 bases). The length of the CDR3 is 16 residues. V lost 4 bases to trimming and J lost 6 bases, with 20 bases between them. The germline CDR1 and CDR2 sequences are LNHDA and SQIVND (reference sequence). CDR3 amino acids: CASSKDRTYGADTQYF. In nucleotides, the CDR3 is TGTGCCAGTAGTAAGGACAGAACCTACGGGGCGGATACGCAGTATTTT.

This clone was observed once. V gene TRBV19 combines with J gene TRBJ1-1, with 10 positions matching TRBD1. Looked up from germline, CDR1 is LNHDA and CDR2 is SQIVND (reference sequence). J was trimmed by 1 base and V by 4 bases; bases with no gene match: 3. The CDR3 totals 15 residues. The CDR3 here is CASSTGQGENTEAFF. Written as DNA, the CDR3 is TGTGCCAGTAGTACCGGACAGGGGGAGAACACTGAAGCTTTCTTT.

The chain uses TRBV7-8 and TRBJ2-7, with 8 positions matching TRBD2. The CDR3 is made up of 15 amino acids. Germline values: CDR1 SGHVS, CDR2 FQNEAQ. V trimming: 3 bases; J trimming: 0 bases; junction bases outside the gene matches: 4. CDR3 sequence: CASSFLLAASYEQYF. The CDR3 DNA follows: TGTGCCAGCAGCTTCCTACTAGCGGCCTCCTACGAGCAGTACTTC.

This sequence joins TRBV5-1 and TRBJ2-7; TRBD1 matches 7 bases. Germline CDR1 SGHRS, CDR2 YFSETQ. V dropped 0 bases and J dropped 3; count of bases not matched to a gene: 6. The CDR3 contains 15 residues. The CDR3 is CASSLVSGGYYEQYF. The CDR3 DNA reads TGCGCCAGCAGCTTGGTGTCAGGGGGATACTACGAGCAGTACTTC.